A single sample is the source of the 21 T cell receptor beta chains below, sequenced in a study of CD4+ T cells in melanoma. Libraries were prepared by immunoSEQ multiplex PCR; TCRdb keeps only in-frame clonotypes and omits some of them. The sample consists of over 100,000 clones, over 80% of them appearing once. The specimen sequenced was peripheral blood. These receptors all come from a human donor with melanoma.

The rearrangement links TRBV19 to TRBJ2-7; D uncertain. The V end was cut by 5 bases, the J end by 0 bases, with 11 bases between. This CDR3 spans 14 amino acids. CDR1 and CDR2 from the germline V gene are LNHDA and SQIVND (reference sequence). Here the CDR3 reads CASSPLVSSYEQYF. The CDR3 region has the DNA TGTGCCAGTAGTCCTCTGGTCAGCTCCTACGAGCAGTACTTC.

The chain uses TRBV7-2 and TRBJ2-7; 15 bases map to TRBD2. This CDR3 is 16 amino acids long. Germline CDR1 is SGHTA and CDR2 is FQGNSA. The J segment lost 4 bases and the V segment lost 7 bases, leaving 8 bases of the junction unmatched. The CDR3 nucleotides read TGTGCCAGCATCCTTCAAGGACTAGCGGGGGGGTACGAGCAGTACTTC. Translated, it gives CASILQGLAGGYEQYF.

The chain has TRBV27 and TRBJ2-5; D gene ambiguous. V lost 3 bases to trimming and J lost 1 base, with 6 bases between them. The CDR3 runs 13 residues. From germline, CDR1 is MNHEY and CDR2 SMNVEV (reference sequence). CDR3 loop: CASSFSPQETQYF. CDR3 coding DNA: TGTGCCAGCAGTTTCTCCCCCCAAGAGACCCAGTACTTC.

The chain couples TRBV18 to TRBJ1-3; D is possibly TRBD1 (6 bases). Germline CDR1 and CDR2: KGHSH and LQKENI. The CDR3 runs to 15 residues. Trimming took off 2 bases at V and 2 bases at J, with 10 bases between the two ends. CDR3 nucleotides: TGTGCCAGCTCACCAAAGGGGGACACTGGAAACACCATATATTTT. Translated: CASSPKGDTGNTIYF.

The chain employs TRBV7-2 and TRBJ2-2, with D perhaps matching TRBD1 or TRBD2 (5 bases each). The CDR3 totals 13 residues. Trimming took off 5 bases at V and 5 bases at J, with 9 bases between the two ends. The germline V gene has CDR1 SGHTA and CDR2 FQGNSA. As DNA, the CDR3 is TGTGCCAGCAGCCGACAGCGGACCGGGGAGCTGTTTTTT. Amino acid sequence: CASSRQRTGELFF.

The CDR3 DNA is TGTGCCAGCAGCTTGGATTCCAGAGTATGGACCGGGGAGCTGTTTTTT. This encodes CASSLDSRVWTGELFF. The V gene is TRBV5-5, the J gene TRBJ2-2; D is unresolved. The germline gives CDR1 SGHKS, CDR2 YYEKEE (reference sequence). The CDR3 runs 16 residues. Trimming left V 0 bases short and J 5 bases short, with 14 bases between.

This chain joins TRBV4-3 and TRBJ1-2; D remains unclear. The V gene lost 1 base and the J gene lost 2 bases, with 5 bases spanning the gap. Germline CDR1 is LGHNA and CDR2 is YSLEER. The CDR3 has 13 residues. CDR3 loop: CASSQGQNYGYTF. DNA of the CDR3: TGCGCCAGCAGCCAAGGACAAAACTATGGCTACACCTTC.

This clone was seen only once. The CDR3 DNA reads as TGTGCCAGTAGTATAGGGGAATCTGCAGATACGCAGTATTTT. Amino acids: CASSIGESADTQYF. V and J are TRBV19 and TRBJ2-3; D is undetermined. V lost 1 base and J 4 bases, leaving 9 bases between the germline ends. CDR3 length: 14 residues. Germline assignment: CDR1 LNHDA and CDR2 SQIVND (reference sequence).

CDR3 coding DNA: TGTGCCAGCAGTCGCGGACAAGGTGCCGAGCAGTACTTC. It specifies CASSRGQGAEQYF. The V and J genes are TRBV6-5 and TRBJ2-7, with a weak D call TRBD1 (5 bases). There are 13 residues in the CDR3. Germline V gives CDR1 MNHEY, CDR2 SVGAGI. Trimming shortened V by 5 bases and J by 6 bases, and 14 bases separated the two germline ends.

V gene TRBV4-2 combines with J gene TRBJ2-7, with 10 bases fitting TRBD2. This CDR3 spans 16 amino acids. Trimming at V came to 0 bases and at J to 3 bases, leaving 5 bases not matched to a gene. Looked up from germline, CDR1 is LGHNA and CDR2 is YNFKEQ. This chain's CDR3 is CASSQESGGASYEQYF. Here the CDR3 DNA reads TGTGCCAGCAGCCAAGAGAGCGGGGGGGCCAGCTACGAGCAGTACTTC.

The chain uses TRBV28 and TRBJ2-1; unclear D gene. The CDR3 is made up of 14 amino acids. The V gene's germline CDR1 is MDHEN and CDR2 SYDVKM. Trimming removed 8 bases at V and 0 bases at J, with 11 bases between. The CDR3 DNA is TGTGCCAGCGGTCTCAGGAGCTCCTACAATGAGCAGTTCTTC. This codes for CASGLRSSYNEQFF.

The chain links TRBV7-9 to TRBJ1-5, with D unresolved. Trimming removed 0 bases at V and 1 base at J, with 4 bases between. This CDR3 spans 14 amino acids. Germline V gives CDR1 SEHNR, CDR2 FQNEAQ (reference sequence). DNA for the CDR3: TGTGCCAGCAGCTTAGCAGGGAGCAATCAGCCCCAGCATTTT. It is translated as CASSLAGSNQPQHF. Full variable domain (outside the CDR3, taken from reference TRBV7-9 and TRBJ1-5): DTGVSQNPRHKITKRGQNVTFRCDPISEHNRLYWYRQTLGQGPEFLTYFQNEAQLEKSRLLSDRFSAERPKGSFSTLEIQRTEQGDSAMYLCASSLAGSNQPQHFGDGTRLSIL.

The chain uses TRBV28 and TRBJ2-5, with TRBD1 matching over 9 bases. The V gene's germline CDR1 is MDHEN and CDR2 SYDVKM. Germline trimming cut 2 bases from V and 7 bases from J; bases unmatched to any gene: 8. This CDR3 has 15 amino acids. CDR3: CASSLGGTGIGTQYF. As DNA, the CDR3 is TGTGCCAGCAGTTTAGGGGGGACAGGGATTGGGACCCAGTACTTC.

The V and J genes are TRBV7-9 and TRBJ2-5; no definite D call. The CDR3 is 14 residues long. CDR1 and CDR2 (germline): SEHNR, FQNEAQ (reference sequence). Trimming left V 2 bases short and J 4 bases short, with 11 bases between. The CDR3 protein is CASSLLQLGETQYF. The CDR3 DNA follows: TGTGCCAGCAGCTTATTACAGTTAGGAGAGACCCAGTACTTC.

This chain links TRBV27 with TRBJ2-3; D gene unclear. There are 13 residues in the CDR3. In germline, CDR1 is MNHEY, CDR2 SMNVEV (reference sequence). V lost 9 bases to trimming and J lost 0 bases, with 10 bases between them. The CDR3 region is CARTDRSTDTQYF. The CDR3 DNA is TGTGCCAGAACCGATCGTAGCACAGATACGCAGTATTTT.

The CDR3 coding sequence is TGTGCCAGCAGCTCCGGACTAGCGGGAGGCTCAGATACGCAGTATTTT. Encoded protein: CASSSGLAGGSDTQYF. V usage is TRBV5-4 and J usage is TRBJ2-3; 14 nucleotides align to TRBD2. Germline V gene lookup returns CDR1 SGHNT and CDR2 YYREEE (reference sequence). The CDR3 loop spans 16 amino acids. V gave up 3 bases and J gave up 4 bases; unmatched junction bases: 4.

Only one count was recorded for this clone. This chain uses TRBV10-3 with TRBJ2-5; 11 nucleotides agree with TRBD1. Germline CDR1 reads ENHRY; CDR2 reads SYGVKD. Trimming removed 5 bases from V and 4 bases from J; junction bases left unmatched: 3. This CDR3 has 14 amino acids. CDR3: CAISWDRGRETQYF. CDR3 coding DNA: TGTGCCATCAGTTGGGACAGGGGGAGAGAGACCCAGTACTTC.

The gene calls are TRBV6-1 and TRBJ2-7; D not resolved. The CDR3 is 12 residues long. Trimming pared 4 bases from V and 6 bases from J, leaving 10 bases between. Germline V lookup: CDR1 MNHNS, CDR2 SASEGT. CDR3 sequence (DNA): TGTGCCAGCAGTGTCCAATTGGGCGAGCAGTACTTC. It is translated as CASSVQLGEQYF.

This clone was picked up one time. The chain joins TRBV27 to TRBJ2-7; tentatively, D is TRBD1 (6 bases). CDR3 size: 13 residues. Germline V gene lookup returns CDR1 MNHEY and CDR2 SMNVEV (reference sequence). Trimming cost V 4 bases and J 0 bases, with 7 bases left between them. The CDR3 coding sequence is TGTGCCAGCAGTTCCAGGGGCTCCTACGAGCAGTACTTC. Translating it yields CASSSRGSYEQYF.

The chain uses TRBV5-1 and TRBJ2-1, with D tentatively TRBD1 or TRBD2 (5 bases each). Between the trimmed V and J ends, which lost 3 bases and 5 bases, there was a span of 12 bases. Germline lookup yields CDR1 SGHRS and CDR2 YFSETQ. The CDR3 runs 14 residues. The CDR3, as DNA: TGCGCCAGCAGCTACGGGACGGTGAACAATGAGCAGTTCTTC. This codes for CASSYGTVNNEQFF.

V usage is TRBV15 and J usage is TRBJ2-1; the match to TRBD2 covers 7 bases. The germline CDR1 and CDR2 sequences are LNHNV and YYDKDF (reference sequence). V shed 2 bases, J shed 1 base, and the junction held 8 bases outside the gene matches. The CDR3 has 17 amino acids. In DNA, the CDR3 is TGTGCCACCAGCAGACAATGGGGGGGAGGGTCCTACAATGAGCAGTTCTTC. Protein sequence: CATSRQWGGGSYNEQFF.